This T cell receptor (beta chain) was captured by sequencing in a study of blood T cell repertoires in COVID-19. Study information: Acute and convalescent COVID-19 specimens originated in the United States, Italy and Spain.

The cohort comprised adults aged about 18 to 100 years residing in 24 US areas. Exposed participants encountered a COVID-19 case during the 2 weeks preceding study entry. This CDR3 has 11 residues. The V end lost 7 bases, the J end lost 9 bases, and 10 bases lay between the germline ends. CDR1 and CDR2 from the germline V gene are MNHEY and SVGAGI. In the source study's methods: Estimates of nucleated cell counts were drawn from the amplification of reference gene primers. TCRdb's table, derived via immunoSEQ multiplex PCR, lists solely in-frame clones and lacks some. That table is the source of V, J and clone size, and D and trimming were worked out from the DNA. The sample holds 400,000 to 500,000 clones; about 88% are singletons and the top ten take 1.4%.

This clonotype originated in a woman aged 18 to 35 who had been exposed to COVID-19. Sequencing was performed on PBMCs or T cells enriched from blood (not recorded which). The chain recombines TRBV6-5 with TRBJ2-1, with a weak D call TRBD1 (6 bases). CDR3 coding DNA: TGTGCCAGCACGTTAGGGGGTGAGCAGTTCTTC. Translation: CASTLGGEQFF.